This T cell receptor (beta chain) was obtained from a study of blood T cells in healthy people across ages. V dropped 1 base and J dropped 3 bases, with 10 bases sitting between them. The V gene's germline CDR1 is MGHRA and CDR2 YSYEKL. This CDR3 is 15 amino acids long. A J-beta primer mix and a sample-barcoded 5' primer were used in a second PCR of about 7 to 12 cycles. TCRdb fed the 5' RACE reads into MiXCR, producing one record per CDR3 protein. The table has under 2 million distinct CDR3 sequences, about 31% seen once. The J gene is TRBJ1-5, the V gene TRBV4-1; perhaps TRBD1 as D (5 bases). The sequence came from a young woman in good health. The sequenced sample consisted of blood. The CDR3 sequence is CASSQGVGVNQPQHF. The CDR3 nucleotides are TGCGCCAGCAGCCAAGGGGTAGGGGTCAATCAGCCCCAGCATTTT.